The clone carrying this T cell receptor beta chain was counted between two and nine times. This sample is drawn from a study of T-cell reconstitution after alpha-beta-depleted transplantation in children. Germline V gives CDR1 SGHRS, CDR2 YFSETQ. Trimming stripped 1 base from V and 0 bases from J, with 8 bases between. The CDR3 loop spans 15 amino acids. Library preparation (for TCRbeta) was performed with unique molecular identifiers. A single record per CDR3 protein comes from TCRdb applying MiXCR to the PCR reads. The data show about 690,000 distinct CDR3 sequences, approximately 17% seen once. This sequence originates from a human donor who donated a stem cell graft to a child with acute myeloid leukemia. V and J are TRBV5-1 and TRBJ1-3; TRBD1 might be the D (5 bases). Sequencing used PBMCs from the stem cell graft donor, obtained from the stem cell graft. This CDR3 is CASSLRGNSGNTIYF. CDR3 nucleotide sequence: TGCGCCAGCAGCTTGCGGGGGAACTCTGGAAACACCATATATTTT. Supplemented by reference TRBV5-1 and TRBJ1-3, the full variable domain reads KAGVTQTPRYLIKTRGQQVTLSCSPISGHRSVSWYQQTPGQGLQFLFEYFSETQRNKGNFPGRFSGRQFSNSRSEMNVSTLELGDSALYLCASSLRGNSGNTIYFGEGSWLTVV.